The 9 T cell receptor beta chains below all came from one sample that was sequenced in a study of T-cell reconstitution after alpha-beta-depleted transplantation in children. The TCRbeta library incorporated unique molecular identifiers. TCRdb re-called the PCR reads with MiXCR, one entry per CDR3 protein. The repertoire holds about 300,000 distinct CDR3 sequences, with about a tenth as singletons. This specimen consisted of PBMCs, obtained before TCRalphabeta/CD19-depleted stem cell transplant. The source is a boy under two years old with acute myeloid leukemia, due to receive a stem cell transplant.

This clonotype has a count of ten or more. V usage is TRBV5-1 and J usage is TRBJ2-4; possible D gene TRBD1, 5 bases. Trimming shortened V by 5 bases and J by 4 bases, and 16 bases separated the two germline ends. CDR1 and CDR2 (germline): SGHRS, YFSETQ. CDR3 length: 15 amino acids. In DNA form, the CDR3 reads TGCGCCAGCAGGTGGTCAGGGAACGGGAAAAACATTCAGTACTTC. Its protein is CASRWSGNGKNIQYF.

This clonotype is labeled medium-sized. The J gene is TRBJ2-4, the V gene TRBV12-3 or TRBV12-4; D could derive from TRBD1 or TRBD2 (5 bases each). V was clipped by 7 bases and J by 8 bases, with 21 bases between them. The CDR3 is made up of 15 amino acids. The CDR3 DNA sequence: TGTGCCAGCAACCTCTACCCCCCGAGGGACCACATTCAGTACTTC. This sequence encodes CASNLYPPRDHIQYF.

CDR3 sequence: CASSLGQGVPDTQYF. Written as DNA, the CDR3 is TGTGCCAGCAGTTTAGGTCAGGGGGTACCAGATACGCAGTATTTT. The genes are TRBV28 and TRBJ2-3; the match to TRBD1 covers 7 bases. V dropped 2 bases and J dropped 4; count of bases not matched to a gene: 6. Germline V gene data show CDR1 as MDHEN and CDR2 as SYDVKM. This CDR3 spans 15 amino acids.

In its sample, this clonotype ranks as medium-sized. The chain employs TRBV10-3 and TRBJ2-1; D not resolved. This CDR3 is 11 amino acids long. Deletions cut 2 bases from V and 8 bases from J, with 4 bases between. Germline V CDR1 and CDR2: ENHRY, SYGVKD. CDR3 nucleotides: TGTGCCATCAGTGAGCGGGATGAGCAGTTCTTC. It yields the protein CAISERDEQFF.

Ten or more counts support this clonotype. This rearrangement joins TRBV28 to TRBJ2-1; 7 positions agree with TRBD2. This CDR3 has 16 amino acids. Germline CDR1 and CDR2: MDHEN and SYDVKM. V shed 1 base and J 8 bases; nucleotides not matched to a gene: 11. The CDR3 DNA is TGTGCCAGCAGTTTATCGCCTAGCGGAACCTATGATGAGCAGTTCTTC. Its translation is CASSLSPSGTYDEQFF.

This clonotype was seen ten or more times. V and J are TRBV5-1 and TRBJ2-3, with D unresolved. This CDR3 has 14 amino acids. The ends were cut back, 0 bases at V and 4 bases at J, with 9 bases in the middle. Germline CDR1 reads SGHRS; CDR2 reads YFSETQ. The CDR3 coding sequence is TGCGCCAGCAGCTTGGCCGGGTCAGCAGATACGCAGTATTTT. Its translation: CASSLAGSADTQYF. Supplemented by reference TRBV5-1 and TRBJ2-3, the full variable domain reads KAGVTQTPRYLIKTRGQQVTLSCSPISGHRSVSWYQQTPGQGLQFLFEYFSETQRNKGNFPGRFSGRQFSNSRSEMNVSTLELGDSALYLCASSLAGSADTQYFGPGTRLTVL.

Many counts were recorded for this clonotype. The chain recombines TRBV6-5 with TRBJ1-2; D might be TRBD1 (6 bases). The ends were cut back, 6 bases at V and 2 bases at J, with 7 bases in the middle. The germline CDR1 and CDR2 sequences are MNHEY and SVGAGI. There are 12 residues in the CDR3. In DNA, the CDR3 is TGTGCCAGCAGACAGGGAAACTATGGCTACACCTTC. It specifies CASRQGNYGYTF.

Only a few counts were recorded for this clonotype. The chain couples TRBV20-1 to TRBJ2-7; 8 nucleotides line up with TRBD2. In germline, CDR1 is DFQATT, CDR2 SNEGSKA (reference sequence). The CDR3 is 13 amino acids. The J segment lost 2 bases and the V segment lost 5 bases, leaving 5 bases of the junction unmatched. The CDR3 loop is CSAFSGAAYEQYF. The CDR3 nucleotides are TGCAGTGCTTTTAGCGGGGCCGCCTACGAGCAGTACTTC.

This clonotype has a count of ten or more. V gene TRBV12-3 or TRBV12-4 combines with J gene TRBJ1-3; D remains unclear. The V end lost 3 bases, the J end lost 2 bases, and 2 bases lay between the germline ends. CDR3 length equals 12 residues. The CDR3 loop is CASSFPGNTIYF. CDR3 DNA: TGTGCCAGCAGTTTCCCTGGAAACACCATATATTTT.